This TCR beta chain came from a study of blood T cell repertoires in COVID-19. Original handling: By means of reference gene primer amplification, nucleated cell counts were estimated. The repertoire was sequenced with immunoSEQ multiplex PCR; TCRdb's copy has only in-frame clones and lacks some. V, J and clone size derive from that table, while D and trimming were established from the DNA sequence. The data hold fewer than 250,000 clones, with about four fifths observed a single time. Trimming removed 0 bases at V and 1 base at J, with 12 bases between. This CDR3 comprises 15 residues. Germline V lookup: CDR1 GTSNPN, CDR2 SVGIG (reference sequence).

The sample comprised peripheral blood. The chain carries TRBV30 and TRBJ1-2; no clear D gene. This sequence originates from a middle-aged woman with active or convalescent COVID-19. The CDR3: CAWSVHQMLNYGYTF. The CDR3 region has the DNA TGTGCCTGGAGTGTACATCAGATGCTTAACTATGGCTACACCTTC.